Described below is a single T cell receptor beta chain sequence and its context. Its antigen is currently unknown. The data derive from a study of T cell responses to AZD1222 COVID-19 vaccine. Study-wide points: It should be noted that donors were predominantly white British and more often female, and clonal diversity was possibly underestimated. Along spike, vaccine-associated CD4 TCRs were found throughout, with dominance at 160-218 and 743-854. Nearly half of the spike-specific TCRs reportedly recognize variant regions that carry no mutations. Repertoires were obtained only post-peak T cell response.

Libraries were prepared by immunoSEQ multiplex PCR; TCRdb keeps only in-frame clonotypes and omits some of them. The sample contains 110,000 or so clones, 80% to 95% of which appear only once. This specimen was peripheral blood, taken 28 days after the second dose of the MenACWY control vaccine. The receptor's source is an adult who received the MenACWY meningococcal vaccine as a control.

The chain's CDR3 is CASKTGRRGEQFF. The CDR3 coding sequence is TGCGCCAGCAAGACGGGACGGAGGGGCGAGCAGTTCTTC. The genes are TRBV10-1 and TRBJ2-1, with D maybe TRBD2 (6 bases). The CDR3 spans 13 residues. With 7 bases removed from V and 10 bases from J, the gap between germline ends came to 17 bases. CDR1 is WNHNN and CDR2 is SYGVQD in the germline V gene (reference sequence).